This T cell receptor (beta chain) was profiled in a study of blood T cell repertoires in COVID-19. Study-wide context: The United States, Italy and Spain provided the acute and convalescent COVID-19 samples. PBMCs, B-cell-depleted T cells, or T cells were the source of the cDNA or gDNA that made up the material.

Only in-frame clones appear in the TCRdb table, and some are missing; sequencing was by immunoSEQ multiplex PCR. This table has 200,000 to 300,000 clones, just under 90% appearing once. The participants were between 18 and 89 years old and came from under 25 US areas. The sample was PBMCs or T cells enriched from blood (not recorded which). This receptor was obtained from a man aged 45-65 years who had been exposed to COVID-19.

The CDR3 loop reads CSVVFQISYGYTF. DNA for the CDR3: TGCAGCGTTGTTTTCCAGATCTCCTATGGCTACACCTTC. This rearrangement joins TRBV29-1 to TRBJ1-2, with D uncertain. Germline CDR1 is SQVTM and CDR2 is ANQGSEA. This CDR3 has 13 residues. Trimming stripped 4 bases from V and 4 bases from J, with 13 bases between.